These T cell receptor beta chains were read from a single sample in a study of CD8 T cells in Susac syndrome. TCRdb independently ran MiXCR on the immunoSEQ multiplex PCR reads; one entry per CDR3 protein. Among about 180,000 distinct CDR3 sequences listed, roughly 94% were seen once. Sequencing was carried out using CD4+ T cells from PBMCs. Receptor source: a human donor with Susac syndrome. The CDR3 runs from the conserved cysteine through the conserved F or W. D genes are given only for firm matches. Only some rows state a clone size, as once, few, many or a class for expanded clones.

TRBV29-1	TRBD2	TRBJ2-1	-	CSVDPRGTRTSGSSYNEQFF	TGCAGCGTTGATCCTAGGGGGACCCGGACTAGCGGGAGCTCCTACAATGAGCAGTTCTTC
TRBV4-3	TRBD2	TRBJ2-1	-	CASSQGGLAGGDNEQFF	TGCGCCAGCAGCCAAGGTGGACTAGCGGGGGGGGACAATGAGCAGTTCTTC
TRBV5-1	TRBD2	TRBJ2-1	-	CASRRTSGGNYNEQFF	TGCGCCAGCAGGAGGACTAGCGGGGGAAACTACAATGAGCAGTTCTTC
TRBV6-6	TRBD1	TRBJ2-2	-	CASSYPKTGGSGELFF	TGTGCCAGCAGTTACCCTAAAACAGGGGGCAGCGGGGAGCTGTTTTTT
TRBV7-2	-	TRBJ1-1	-	CASSSVYTEAFF	TGTGCCAGCAGCTCCGTGTACACTGAAGCTTTCTTT
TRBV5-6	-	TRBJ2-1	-	CASSTKGRHEQFF	TGTGCCAGCAGCACGAAAGGGAGGCATGAGCAGTTCTTC
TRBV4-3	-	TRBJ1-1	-	CASSHRAETEAFF	TGCGCCAGCAGTCACAGGGCGGAGACTGAAGCTTTCTTT
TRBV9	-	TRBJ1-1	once	CASSVGSGNTEAFF	TGTGCCAGCAGCGTAGGGTCAGGGAATACTGAAGCTTTCTTT
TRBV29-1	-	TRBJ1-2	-	CSVDWGRNYGYTF	TGCAGCGTTGATTGGGGGCGGAACTATGGCTACACCTTC
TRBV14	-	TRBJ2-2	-	CASSLRDAGTNGELFF	TGTGCCAGCAGCCTCCGGGACGCCGGGACGAACGGGGAGCTGTTTTTT
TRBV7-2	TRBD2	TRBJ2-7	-	CASRSGPSGVTYEQYF	TGTGCCAGCCGCTCCGGCCCTAGCGGGGTGACCTACGAGCAGTACTTC
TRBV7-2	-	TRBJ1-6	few	CASSSWTGSPLHF	TGTGCCAGCAGCTCCTGGACGGGATCACCCCTCCACTTT
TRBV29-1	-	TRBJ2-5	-	CSVASTGVFQETQYF	TGCAGCGTTGCGTCGACCGGGGTTTTCCAAGAGACCCAGTACTTC
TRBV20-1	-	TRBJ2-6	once	CSARNSGANVLTF	TGCAGTGCTAGAAATTCTGGGGCCAACGTCCTGACTTTC
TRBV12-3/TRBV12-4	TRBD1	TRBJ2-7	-	CASSPWDRDEQYF	TGTGCCAGCAGTCCATGGGACAGGGACGAGCAGTACTTC